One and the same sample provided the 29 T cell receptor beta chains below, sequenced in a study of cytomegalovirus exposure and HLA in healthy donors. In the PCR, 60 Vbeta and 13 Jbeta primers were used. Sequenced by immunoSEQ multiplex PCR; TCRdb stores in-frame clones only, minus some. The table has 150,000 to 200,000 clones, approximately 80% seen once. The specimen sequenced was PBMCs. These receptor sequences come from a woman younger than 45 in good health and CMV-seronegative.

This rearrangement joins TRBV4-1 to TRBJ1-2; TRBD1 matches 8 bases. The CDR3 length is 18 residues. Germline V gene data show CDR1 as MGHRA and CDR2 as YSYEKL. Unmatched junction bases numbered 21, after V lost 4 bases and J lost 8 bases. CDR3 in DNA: TGCGCCAGCAGCCCCTATCTCGAGAGGACAGGGAATGCGCAGGGCTACACCTTC. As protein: CASSPYLERTGNAQGYTF.

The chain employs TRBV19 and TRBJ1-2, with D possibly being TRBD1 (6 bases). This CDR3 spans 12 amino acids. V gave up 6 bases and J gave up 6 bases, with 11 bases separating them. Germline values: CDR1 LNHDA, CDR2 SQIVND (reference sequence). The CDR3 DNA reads TGTGCCAGTAGAGCAGGGGCTAATGGCTACACCTTC. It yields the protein CASRAGANGYTF.

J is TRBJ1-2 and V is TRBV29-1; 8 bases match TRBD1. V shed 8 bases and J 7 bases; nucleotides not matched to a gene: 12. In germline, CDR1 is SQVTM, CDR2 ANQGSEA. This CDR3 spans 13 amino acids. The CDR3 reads CSTGQGGYVGYTF. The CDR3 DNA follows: TGCAGCACCGGACAGGGAGGGTATGTTGGCTACACCTTC.

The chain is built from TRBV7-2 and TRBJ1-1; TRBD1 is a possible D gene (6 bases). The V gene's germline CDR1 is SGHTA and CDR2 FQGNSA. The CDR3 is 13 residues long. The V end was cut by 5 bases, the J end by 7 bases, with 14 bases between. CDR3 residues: CASSPVPTGEAFF. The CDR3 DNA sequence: TGTGCCAGCAGCCCGGTCCCGACAGGTGAAGCTTTCTTT.

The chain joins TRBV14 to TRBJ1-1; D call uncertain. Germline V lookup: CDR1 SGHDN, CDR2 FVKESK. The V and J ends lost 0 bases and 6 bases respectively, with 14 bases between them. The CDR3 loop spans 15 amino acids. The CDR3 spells CASSQERIWSAEAFF. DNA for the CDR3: TGTGCCAGCAGCCAAGAAAGAATTTGGTCGGCTGAAGCTTTCTTT.

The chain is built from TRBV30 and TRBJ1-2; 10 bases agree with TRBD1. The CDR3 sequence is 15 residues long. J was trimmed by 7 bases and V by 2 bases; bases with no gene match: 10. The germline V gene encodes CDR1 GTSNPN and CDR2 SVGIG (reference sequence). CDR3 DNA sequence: TGTGCCTGGAGTATTCCGACAGGGGGCGTAGGTGGCTACACCTTC. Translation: CAWSIPTGGVGGYTF.

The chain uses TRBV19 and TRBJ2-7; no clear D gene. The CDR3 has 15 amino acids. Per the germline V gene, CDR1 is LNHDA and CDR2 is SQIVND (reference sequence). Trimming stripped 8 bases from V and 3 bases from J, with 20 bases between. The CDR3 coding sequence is TGTGCCAGTTCCCCAGGAACCTCACCATACTACGAGCAGTACTTC. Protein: CASSPGTSPYYEQYF.

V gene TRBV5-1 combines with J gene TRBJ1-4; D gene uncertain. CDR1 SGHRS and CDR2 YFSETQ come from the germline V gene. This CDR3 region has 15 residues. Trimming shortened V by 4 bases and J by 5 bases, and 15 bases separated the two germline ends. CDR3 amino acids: CASSPNGVGNEKLFF. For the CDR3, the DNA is TGCGCCAGCAGCCCGAATGGCGTCGGGAATGAAAAACTGTTTTTT.

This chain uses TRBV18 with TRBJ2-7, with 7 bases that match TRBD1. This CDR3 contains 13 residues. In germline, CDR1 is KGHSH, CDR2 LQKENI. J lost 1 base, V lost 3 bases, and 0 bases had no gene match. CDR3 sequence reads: CASSPGQSYEQYF. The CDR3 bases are TGTGCCAGCTCACCGGGACAGTCCTACGAGCAGTACTTC. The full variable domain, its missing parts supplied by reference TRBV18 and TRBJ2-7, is NAGVMQNPRHLVRRRGQEARLRCSPMKGHSHVYWYRQLPEEGLKFMVYLQKENIIDESGMPKERFSAEFPKEGPSILRIQQVVRGDSAAYFCASSPGQSYEQYFGPGTRLTVT.

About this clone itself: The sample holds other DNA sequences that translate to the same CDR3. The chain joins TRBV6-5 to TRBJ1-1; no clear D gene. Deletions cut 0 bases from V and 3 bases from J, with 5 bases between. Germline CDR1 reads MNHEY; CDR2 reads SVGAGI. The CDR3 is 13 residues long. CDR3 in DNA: TGTGCCAGCAGTTACTCATCGGACACTGAAGCTTTCTTT. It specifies CASSYSSDTEAFF.

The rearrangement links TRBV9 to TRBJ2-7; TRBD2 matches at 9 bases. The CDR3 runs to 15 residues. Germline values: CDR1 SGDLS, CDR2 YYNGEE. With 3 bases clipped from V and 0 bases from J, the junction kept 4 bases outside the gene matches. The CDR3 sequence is CASSEGLADSYEQYF. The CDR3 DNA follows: TGTGCCAGCAGCGAGGGACTAGCAGACTCCTACGAGCAGTACTTC.

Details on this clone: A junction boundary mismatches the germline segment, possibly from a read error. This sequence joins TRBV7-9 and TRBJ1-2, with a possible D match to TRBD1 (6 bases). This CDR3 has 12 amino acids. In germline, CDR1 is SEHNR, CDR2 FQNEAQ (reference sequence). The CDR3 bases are TGTGCCAGCAGTCCGGGGGGCCCTGGCTACCCCTTC. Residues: CASSPGGPGYPF.

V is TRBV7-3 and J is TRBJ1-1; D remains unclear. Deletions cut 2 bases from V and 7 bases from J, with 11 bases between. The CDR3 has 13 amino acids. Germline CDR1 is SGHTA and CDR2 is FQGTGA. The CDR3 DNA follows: TGTGCCAGCAGCTTACTGCTAGAAGGTGAAGCTTTCTTT. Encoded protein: CASSLLLEGEAFF.

CDR3 sequence (DNA): TGTGCCAGTATGGAGGGGGGGCATCAGCCCCAGCATTTT. Translation: CASMEGGHQPQHF. The chain recombines TRBV19 with TRBJ1-5; D is possibly TRBD1 (6 bases). The germline V gene has CDR1 LNHDA and CDR2 SQIVND (reference sequence). This CDR3 is 13 amino acids long. The V end was cut by 7 bases, the J end by 5 bases, with 12 bases between.

The CDR3 DNA is TGTGCCAGCAGTTTGGGGGGACTAGCTCATCGGAGCTCCTACGAGCAGTACTTC. It translates to CASSLGGLAHRSSYEQYF. The J gene is TRBJ2-7, the V gene TRBV28, with 9 bases that match TRBD2. CDR3 size: 18 residues. The V gene end was trimmed by 3 bases and the J gene end by 0 bases; junction bases not matched to a gene: 12. CDR1 and CDR2 (germline): MDHEN, SYDVKM.

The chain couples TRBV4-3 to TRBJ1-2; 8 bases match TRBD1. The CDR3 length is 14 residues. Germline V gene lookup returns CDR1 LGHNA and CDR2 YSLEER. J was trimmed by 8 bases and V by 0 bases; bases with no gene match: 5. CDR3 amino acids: CASSQDLDRAGYTF. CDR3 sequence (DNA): TGCGCCAGCAGCCAAGATCTGGACAGGGCCGGCTACACCTTC.

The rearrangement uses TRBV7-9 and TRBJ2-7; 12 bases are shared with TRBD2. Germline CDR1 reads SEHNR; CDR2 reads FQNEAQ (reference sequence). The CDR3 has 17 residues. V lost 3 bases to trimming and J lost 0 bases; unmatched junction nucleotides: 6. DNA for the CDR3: TGTGCCAGCAGCTTTTCGCCGGGACTAGCGGGCTCCTACGAGCAGTACTTC. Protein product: CASSFSPGLAGSYEQYF.

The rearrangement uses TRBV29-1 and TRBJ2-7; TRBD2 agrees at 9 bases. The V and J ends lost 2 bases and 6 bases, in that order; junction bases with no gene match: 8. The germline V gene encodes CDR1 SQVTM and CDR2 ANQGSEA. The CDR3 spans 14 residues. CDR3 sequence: CSVEWSGGGGEQYF. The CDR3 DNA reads TGCAGCGTTGAATGGTCGGGCGGGGGGGGCGAGCAGTACTTC.

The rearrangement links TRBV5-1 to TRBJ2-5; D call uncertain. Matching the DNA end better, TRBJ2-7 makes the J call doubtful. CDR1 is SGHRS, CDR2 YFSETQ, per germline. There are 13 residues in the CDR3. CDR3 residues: CASSLGVSYEQYF. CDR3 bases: TGCGCCAGCAGCTTGGGCGTTAGCTACGAGCAGTACTTC.

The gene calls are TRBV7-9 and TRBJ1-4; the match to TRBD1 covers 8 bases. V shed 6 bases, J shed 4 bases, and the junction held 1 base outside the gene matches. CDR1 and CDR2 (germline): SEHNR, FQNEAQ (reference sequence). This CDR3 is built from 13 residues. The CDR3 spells CASRGQVNEKLFF. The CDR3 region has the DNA TGTGCCAGCAGGGGACAGGTTAATGAAAAACTGTTTTTT. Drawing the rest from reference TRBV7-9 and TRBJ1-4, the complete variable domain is DTGVSQNPRHKITKRGQNVTFRCDPISEHNRLYWYRQTLGQGPEFLTYFQNEAQLEKSRLLSDRFSAERPKGSFSTLEIQRTEQGDSAMYLCASRGQVNEKLFFGSGTQLSVL.

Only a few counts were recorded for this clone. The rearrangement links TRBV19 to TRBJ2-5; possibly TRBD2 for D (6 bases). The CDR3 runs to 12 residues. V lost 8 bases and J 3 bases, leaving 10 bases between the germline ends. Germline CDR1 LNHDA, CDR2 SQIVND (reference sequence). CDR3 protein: CASGVAEETQYF. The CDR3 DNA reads TGTGCCAGTGGAGTAGCGGAAGAGACCCAGTACTTC.

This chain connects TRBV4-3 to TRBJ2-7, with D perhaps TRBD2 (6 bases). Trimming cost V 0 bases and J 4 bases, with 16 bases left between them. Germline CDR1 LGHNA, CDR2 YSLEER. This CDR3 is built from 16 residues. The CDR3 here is CASSQDDGGGVYEQYF. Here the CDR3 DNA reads TGCGCCAGCAGCCAAGATGACGGGGGAGGTGTGTACGAGCAGTACTTC.

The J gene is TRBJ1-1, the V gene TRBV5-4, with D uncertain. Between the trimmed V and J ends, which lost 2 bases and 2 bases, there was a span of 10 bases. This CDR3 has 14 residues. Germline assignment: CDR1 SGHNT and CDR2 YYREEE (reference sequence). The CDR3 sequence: CASSFSPLNTEAFF. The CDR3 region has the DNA TGTGCCAGCAGCTTTTCTCCACTTAACACTGAAGCTTTCTTT. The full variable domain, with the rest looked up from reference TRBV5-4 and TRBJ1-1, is ETGVTQSPTHLIKTRGQQVTLRCSSQSGHNTVSWYQQALGQGPQFIFQYYREEENGRGNFPPRFSGLQFPNYSSELNVNALELDDSALYLCASSFSPLNTEAFFGQGTRLTVV.

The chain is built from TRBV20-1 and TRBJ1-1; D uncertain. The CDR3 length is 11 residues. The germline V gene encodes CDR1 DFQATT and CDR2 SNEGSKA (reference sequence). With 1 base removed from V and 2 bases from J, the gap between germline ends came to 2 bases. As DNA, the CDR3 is TGCAGTGCTAGAGCTAACACTGAAGCTTTCTTT. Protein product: CSARANTEAFF.

In DNA, the CDR3 is TGTGCCACGGGACTAGCGGGAGGTGTGCAGTTCTTC. It is translated as CATGLAGGVQFF. This chain connects TRBV10-3 to TRBJ2-1; 15 positions match TRBD2. CDR3 length: 12 residues. Germline V lookup: CDR1 ENHRY, CDR2 SYGVKD. Trimming cost V 10 bases and J 12 bases; bases outside gene matches: 4.

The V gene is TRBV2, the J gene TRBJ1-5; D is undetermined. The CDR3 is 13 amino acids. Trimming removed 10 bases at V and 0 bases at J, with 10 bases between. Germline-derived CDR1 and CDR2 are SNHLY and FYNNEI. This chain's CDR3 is CATNVYSNQPQHF. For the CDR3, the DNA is TGTGCCACCAACGTCTATAGCAATCAGCCCCAGCATTTT.

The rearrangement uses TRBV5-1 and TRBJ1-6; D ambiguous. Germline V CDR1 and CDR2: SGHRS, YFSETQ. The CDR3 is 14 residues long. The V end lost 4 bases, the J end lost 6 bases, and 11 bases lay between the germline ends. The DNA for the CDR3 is TGCGCCAGCAGCCCGCGGGTCTCTAATTCACCCCTCCACTTT. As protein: CASSPRVSNSPLHF.

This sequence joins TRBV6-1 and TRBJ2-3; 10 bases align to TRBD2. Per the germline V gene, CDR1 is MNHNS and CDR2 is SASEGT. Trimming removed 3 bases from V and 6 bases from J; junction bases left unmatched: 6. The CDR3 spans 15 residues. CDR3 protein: CASSDQRGGGDTQYF. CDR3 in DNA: TGTGCCAGCAGTGATCAGCGGGGGGGCGGGGATACGCAGTATTTT.

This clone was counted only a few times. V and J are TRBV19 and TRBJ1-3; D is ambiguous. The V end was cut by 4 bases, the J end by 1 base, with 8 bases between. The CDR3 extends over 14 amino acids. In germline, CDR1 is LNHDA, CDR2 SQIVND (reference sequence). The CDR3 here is CASSTGVSGNTIYF. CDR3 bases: TGTGCCAGTAGTACGGGTGTATCTGGAAACACCATATATTTT. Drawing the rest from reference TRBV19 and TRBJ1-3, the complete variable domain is DGGITQSPKYLFRKEGQNVTLSCEQNLNHDAMYWYRQDPGQGLRLIYYSQIVNDFQKGDIAEGYSVSREKKESFPLTVTSAQKNPTAFYLCASSTGVSGNTIYFGEGSWLTVV.